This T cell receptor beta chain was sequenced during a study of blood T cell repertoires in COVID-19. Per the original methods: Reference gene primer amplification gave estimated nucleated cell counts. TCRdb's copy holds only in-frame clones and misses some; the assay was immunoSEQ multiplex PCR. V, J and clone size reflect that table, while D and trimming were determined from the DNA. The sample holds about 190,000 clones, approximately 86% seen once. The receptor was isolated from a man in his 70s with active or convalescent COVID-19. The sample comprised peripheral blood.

This CDR3 reads CRGGAGEKLFF. Here the CDR3 DNA reads TGCAGAGGGGGTGCGGGTGAAAAACTGTTTTTT. The chain employs TRBV20-1 and TRBJ1-4, with TRBD1 as a possible D gene (6 bases). The CDR3 spans 11 residues. Germline assignment: CDR1 DFQATT and CDR2 SNEGSKA (reference sequence).